This T cell receptor (beta chain) was profiled in a study of T-cell memory formation after mild COVID-19. TCRdb itself ran the 5' RACE reads through MiXCR, one entry per CDR3 protein. The sample has some 290,000 distinct CDR3 sequences; under 20% are singletons. The CDR3 extends over 14 amino acids. V lost 0 bases and J lost 4, with 9 bases in between. In regard to this clonotype: Its antigen remains unidentified.

Whole-study results and caveats: Some clones that responded were present in memory (sampled pre-infection), which suggests cross-reactive memory joined. Clones that contracted from day 15 to 85 were balanced CD4/CD8, while later expanders leaned CD4+. Among contracting clones, CD4+ were mainly CM/EM and CD8+ enriched in EMRA.

The clonotype originates from a man aged 18-30 years who had mild COVID-19 (a few samples of this study predate the infection). Cell type and time point are not known. The sample was PBMCs or a T cell subset sorted from them (not recorded which). The genes are TRBV23-1 and TRBJ2-5; weak D call: TRBD1 (6 bases). TRBV23-1 is identified as an open reading frame with a role that is uncertain. CDR3 loop: CASSQSGGRETQYF. The CDR3 nucleotides read TGCGCCAGCAGTCAATCAGGGGGTCGAGAGACCCAGTACTTC.